This TCR beta chain came from a study of T cell responses to AZD1222 COVID-19 vaccine. Overall study results and limits: Donors were mostly white British, more females; clonal diversity possibly underestimated. Reportedly, close to half of spike-specific TCRs are directed against unmutated variant regions.

For this clone: What it recognizes is unknown.

Here immunoSEQ multiplex PCR was the method, and the copy in TCRdb shows in-frame clones only, minus some. The sample holds tens of thousands of clones, around 85% seen once. Germline V gene data show CDR1 as MDHEN and CDR2 as SYDVKM. The CDR3 is made up of 16 amino acids. With 5 bases clipped from V and 3 bases from J, the junction kept 9 bases outside the gene matches. V gene TRBV28 combines with J gene TRBJ1-1, with TRBD1 matching over 10 bases. Sequenced here: peripheral blood, sampled 28 days after the second AZD1222 dose. This receptor was taken from an adult who received the AZD1222 COVID-19 vaccine. DNA of the CDR3: TGTGCCAGCAGTACGACAGGGGGCGGTTTGTACACTGAAGCTTTCTTT. Residues: CASSTTGGGLYTEAFF. Using reference TRBV28 and TRBJ1-1 for the parts outside the CDR3, the full variable domain is DVKVTQSSRYLVKRTGEKVFLECVQDMDHENMFWYRQDPGLGLRLIYFSYDVKMKEKGDIPEGYSVSREKKERFSLILESASTNQTSMYLCASSTTGGGLYTEAFFGQGTRLTVV.